The rows below give T cell receptor beta chains drawn from one sample of a study of radiotherapy plus CTLA-4 blockade in lung cancer. Libraries were prepared by immunoSEQ multiplex PCR; TCRdb keeps only in-frame clonotypes and omits some of them. This table has 13,000 or so clones, approximately 79% appearing once. Sequences were derived from peripheral blood, sampled from a patient treated with radiotherapy plus ipilimumab. The source of these receptors is a human donor with non-small cell lung cancer that progressed on radiotherapy plus ipilimumab. Each CDR3 is given with its conserved first and last residue. The D gene is left open where the match is weak. Part of the rows lack a size; the others show once, few, many or a class for expanded clones.

j_call | clone_size | v_call | d_call | cdr3_aa | cdr3_nt
TRBJ1-4 | . | TRBV9 | . | CASTPAGSEKLFF | TGTGCCAGCACTCCGGCAGGGAGTGAAAAACTGTTTTTT
TRBJ2-1 | . | TRBV6-1 | . | CASRRGAWDNEQFF | TGTGCCAGCAGGAGGGGCGCCTGGGACAATGAGCAGTTCTTC
TRBJ1-5 | . | TRBV6-1 | . | CASSSGGQNQPQHF | TGTGCCAGCAGCTCCGGGGGGCAGAATCAGCCCCAGCATTTT
TRBJ1-2 | . | TRBV5-1 | . | CASSQTDSGGYTF | TGCGCCAGCAGCCAAACGGACTCAGGGGGCTACACCTTC
TRBJ2-7 | . | TRBV23-1 | . | CASSHPGAKSSYEQYF | TGCGCCAGCAGTCACCCAGGGGCGAAGAGCTCCTACGAGCAGTACTTC
TRBJ1-1 | . | TRBV2 | TRBD1 | CASSKGQAPTEAFF | TGTGCCAGCTCGAAGGGACAGGCACCCACCGAAGCTTTCTTT
TRBJ2-2 | . | TRBV6-6 | . | CASSYSRGPGELFF | TGTGCCAGCAGTTACTCACGGGGTCCCGGGGAGCTGTTTTTT
TRBJ1-6 | . | TRBV10-3 | . | CAISESRIGNSPLHF | TGTGCCATCAGTGAATCCAGGATCGGTAATTCACCCCTCCACTTT
TRBJ2-3 | . | TRBV5-1 | TRBD1 | CASSSPGQGRDTQYF | TGCGCCAGCAGCTCACCGGGACAGGGAAGGGATACGCAGTATTTT
TRBJ2-3 | once | TRBV11-2 | TRBD2 | CASSLSVSGAADTQYF | TGTGCCAGCAGCTTAAGCGTTAGCGGGGCAGCGGATACGCAGTATTTT
TRBJ1-2 | . | TRBV5-4 | . | CASSLPDGLYGYTF | TGTGCCAGCAGCTTGCCGGACGGCCTCTATGGCTACACCTTC
TRBJ1-6 | . | TRBV9 | . | CASSPSGAGSALHF | TGTGCCAGCAGCCCCTCCGGGGCCGGATCGGCCCTCCACTTT
TRBJ2-1 | . | TRBV6-5 | TRBD1 | CASSYSLGRGRNEQFF | TGTGCCAGCAGTTACTCGCTAGGAAGGGGGCGGAATGAGCAGTTCTTC
TRBJ2-5 | . | TRBV19 | . | CASKETGPETQYF | TGTGCCAGTAAGGAGACAGGCCCAGAGACCCAGTACTTC
TRBJ2-3 | . | TRBV19 | TRBD1 | CASRSTGIFSDTQYF | TGTGCCAGCAGGTCGACAGGGATATTCTCAGATACGCAGTATTTT
TRBJ2-4 | . | TRBV2 | . | CASRAGSAKNIQYF | TGTGCCAGCAGAGCAGGGTCAGCCAAAAACATTCAGTACTTC
TRBJ1-5 | . | TRBV7-2 | . | CASSLALGPQRVQPQHF | TGTGCCAGCAGCTTAGCGCTTGGACCACAGCGAGTTCAGCCCCAGCATTTT
TRBJ2-2 | . | TRBV27 | . | CASSLGAPDMNTGELFF | TGTGCCAGCAGTTTGGGCGCGCCGGACATGAACACCGGGGAGCTGTTTTTT
TRBJ1-2 | . | TRBV4-1 | . | CASSQASNYGYTF | TGCGCCAGCAGCCAAGCGTCGAACTATGGCTACACCTTC
TRBJ1-1 | . | TRBV7-9 | . | CASSPNPLVNTEAFF | TGTGCCAGCAGCCCCAACCCCCTGGTGAACACTGAAGCTTTCTTT
TRBJ1-3 | . | TRBV5-5 | . | CASSSRESGNTIYF | TGTGCCAGCAGCTCCAGGGAGTCTGGAAACACCATATATTTT
TRBJ2-7 | . | TRBV7-2 | TRBD1 | CASSAGQEAYEQYF | TGTGCCAGCAGCGCGGGACAGGAGGCCTACGAGCAGTACTTC
TRBJ1-1 | . | TRBV11-2 | . | CASSLAGGVTEAFF | TGTGCCAGCAGCTTAGCTGGGGGCGTCACTGAAGCTTTCTTT
TRBJ2-1 | . | TRBV5-1 | . | CASSKDTNNEQFF | TGCGCCAGCAGCAAGGACACCAACAATGAGCAGTTCTTC
TRBJ2-1 | . | TRBV15 | . | CATARDTSYNEQFF | TGTGCCACGGCCCGGGACACTTCCTACAATGAGCAGTTCTTC
TRBJ1-5 | . | TRBV6-6 | . | CASRPTGQSIGQPQHF | TGTGCCAGCAGACCCACAGGGCAAAGCATTGGTCAGCCCCAGCATTTT
TRBJ2-3 | . | TRBV5-1 | . | CASSLAISTDTQYF | TGCGCCAGCAGCTTGGCTATTAGCACAGATACGCAGTATTTT
TRBJ1-5 | . | TRBV19 | TRBD1 | CASSMLGTGGGQPQHF | TGTGCCAGTAGTATGCTCGGGACAGGGGGTGGTCAGCCCCAGCATTTT
TRBJ2-3 | once | TRBV19 | . | CASSKQGGLDTQYF | TGTGCCAGTAGTAAGCAGGGGGGTCTAGATACGCAGTATTTT
TRBJ2-1 | . | TRBV7-8 | TRBD2 | CASSLLLAGGPASYNEQFF | TGTGCCAGCAGCTTACTGCTAGCGGGGGGGCCGGCCTCCTACAATGAGCAGTTCTTC
TRBJ2-3 | . | TRBV4-2 | . | CASSQDEEGISSTDTQYF | TGTGCCAGCAGCCAAGATGAAGAGGGAATTTCTAGCACAGATACGCAGTATTTT
TRBJ1-2 | once | TRBV5-1 | TRBD1 | CASSLGQGVDYGYTF | TGCGCCAGCAGCCTAGGACAGGGCGTGGACTATGGCTACACCTTC
TRBJ2-7 | . | TRBV4-1 | . | CASSSREQGSSYEQYF | TGCGCCAGCAGCTCTCGAGAGCAGGGGAGCTCCTACGAGCAGTACTTC
TRBJ2-6 | . | TRBV4-3 | . | CASSQGTAGANVLTF | TGCGCCAGCAGCCAGGGCACCGCTGGGGCCAACGTCCTGACTTTC
TRBJ1-5 | . | TRBV19 | TRBD1 | CASRGSDRVNQPQHF | TGTGCCAGTAGGGGGTCCGACAGGGTCAATCAGCCCCAGCATTTT
TRBJ1-4 | . | TRBV7-9 | TRBD1 | CASSHRTGQVLEKLFF | TGTGCCAGCAGCCATCGGACAGGCCAGGTTTTGGAAAAACTGTTTTTT
TRBJ2-1 | . | TRBV5-5 | TRBD1 | CASSPGQFYNEQFF | TGTGCCAGCAGCCCGGGACAGTTTTACAATGAGCAGTTCTTC
TRBJ2-1 | . | TRBV11-3 | . | CASSLGLQGNEQFF | TGTGCCAGCAGCTTAGGTCTCCAAGGGAATGAGCAGTTCTTC
TRBJ2-3 | . | TRBV7-2 | . | CASSLVASSTDTQYF | TGTGCCAGCAGCTTAGTTGCATCAAGCACAGATACGCAGTATTTT
TRBJ1-6 | . | TRBV7-8 | . | CASRAPGGLNSPLHF | TGTGCCAGCAGGGCCCCCGGGGGGCTCAATTCACCCCTCCACTTT